These T cell receptor beta chains were read from a single sample in a study of T-cell reconstitution after alpha-beta-depleted transplantation in children. From the PCR reads, TCRdb called clonotypes with MiXCR, one entry per CDR3 protein. The sample holds roughly 220,000 distinct CDR3 sequences, 9.7% seen once. The source material was PBMCs from the stem cell graft donor, sampled from the stem cell graft. The origin of the receptors is a human donor who donated a stem cell graft to a child with SCID. CDR3s include the opening cysteine and the closing phenylalanine or tryptophan.

V gene,CDR3 protein
TRBV24-1,CATSDQQTGELFF
TRBV5-1,CASSPVAGRVGETQYF
TRBV7-2,CASSFPVALRTGELFF
TRBV7-2,CASSPLGAGSFETQYF
TRBV5-1,CASSADRVAGELFF
TRBV18,CASSLNGRAGQPQHF
TRBV29-1,CSVLQGIVPDTQYF
TRBV5-1,CASSLDGGTDTQYF
TRBV4-2,CASSQDAAISSYEQYF
TRBV5-1,CASSLGHETYEQYF
TRBV5-4,CASSSAGVRNGYTF
TRBV27,CASSMRQGYGYTF
TRBV29-1,CSVLDGSSYNEQFF
TRBV12-3/TRBV12-4,CASSVDRVRNTIYF
TRBV5-6,CASSVDSSTEVFF
TRBV12-3/TRBV12-4,CASSRAGGSYEQYF
TRBV6-5,CASSSKISTGELFF
TRBV18,CASSPSRDTGELFF
TRBV20-1,CSARVRGHYEQYF
TRBV7-9,CASSESKRDEQYF
TRBV2,CASSVTASLTEAFF
TRBV7-2,CASSFLRGREAFF
TRBV19,CASSIGGASYNSNQPQHF
TRBV5-1,CASSYGQGTNYGYTF
TRBV27,CASRRTGGEYGTNEKLFF
TRBV5-1,CASSLVGHTDTQYF
TRBV24-1,CATSESGAYSNQPQHF
TRBV5-1,CASSLSVPLTDTQYF